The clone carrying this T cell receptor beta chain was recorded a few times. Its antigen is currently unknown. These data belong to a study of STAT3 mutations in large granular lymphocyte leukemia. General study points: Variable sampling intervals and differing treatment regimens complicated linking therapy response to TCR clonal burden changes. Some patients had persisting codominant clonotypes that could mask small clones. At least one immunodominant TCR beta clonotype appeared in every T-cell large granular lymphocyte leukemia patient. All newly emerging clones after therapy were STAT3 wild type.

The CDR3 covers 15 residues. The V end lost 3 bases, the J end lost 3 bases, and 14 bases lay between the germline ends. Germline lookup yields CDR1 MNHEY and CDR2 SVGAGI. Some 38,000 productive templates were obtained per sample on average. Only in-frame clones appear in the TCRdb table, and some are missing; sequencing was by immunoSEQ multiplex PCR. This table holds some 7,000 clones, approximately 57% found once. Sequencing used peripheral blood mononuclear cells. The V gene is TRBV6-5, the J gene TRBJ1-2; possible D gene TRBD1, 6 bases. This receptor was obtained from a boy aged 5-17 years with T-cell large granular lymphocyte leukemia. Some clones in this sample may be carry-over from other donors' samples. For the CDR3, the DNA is TGTGCCAGCAGTTATAATTCGGCAGGGGACTATGGCTACACCTTC. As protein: CASSYNSAGDYGYTF.